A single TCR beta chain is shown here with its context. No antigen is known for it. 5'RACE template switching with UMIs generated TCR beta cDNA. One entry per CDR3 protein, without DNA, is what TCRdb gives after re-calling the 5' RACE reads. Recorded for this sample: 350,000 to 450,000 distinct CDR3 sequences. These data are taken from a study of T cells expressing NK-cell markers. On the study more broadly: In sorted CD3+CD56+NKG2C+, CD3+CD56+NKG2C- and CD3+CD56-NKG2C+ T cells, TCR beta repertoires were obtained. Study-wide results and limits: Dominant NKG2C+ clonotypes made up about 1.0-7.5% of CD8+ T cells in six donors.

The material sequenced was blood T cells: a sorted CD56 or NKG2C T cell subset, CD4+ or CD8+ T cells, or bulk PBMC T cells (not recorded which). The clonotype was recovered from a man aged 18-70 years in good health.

The chain's CDR3 is CAWMDGGNGYTF. J is TRBJ1-2 and V is TRBV30; the TCRdb D gene call, TRBD1, has no DNA to confirm it. The CDR3 covers 12 residues. CDR1 and CDR2 from the germline V gene are GTSNPN and SVGIG (reference sequence). Variable domain in full (rest from reference TRBV30 and TRBJ1-2): SQTIHQWPATLVQPVGSPLSLECTVEGTSNPNLYWYRQAAGRGLQLLFYSVGIGQISSEVPQNLSASRPQDRQFILSSKKLLLSDSGFYLCAWMDGGNGYTFGSGTRLTVV.